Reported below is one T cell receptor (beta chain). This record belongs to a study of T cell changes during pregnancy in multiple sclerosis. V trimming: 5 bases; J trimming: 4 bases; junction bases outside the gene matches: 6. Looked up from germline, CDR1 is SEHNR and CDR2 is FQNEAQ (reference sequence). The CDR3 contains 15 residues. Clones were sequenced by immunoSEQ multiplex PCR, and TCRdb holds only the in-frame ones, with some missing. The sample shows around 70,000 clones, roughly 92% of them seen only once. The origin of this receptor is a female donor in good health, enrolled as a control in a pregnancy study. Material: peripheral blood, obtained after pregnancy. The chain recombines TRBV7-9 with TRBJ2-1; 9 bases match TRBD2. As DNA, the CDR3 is TGTGCCAGCAGCCCTTTTGCGGGAGGGTACAATGAGCAGTTCTTC. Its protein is CASSPFAGGYNEQFF.